This is a list of T cell receptor beta chains from one sample in a study of blood T cells in healthy people across ages. TCRdb itself ran the 5' RACE reads through MiXCR, one entry per CDR3 protein. This sample has 890,000 or so distinct CDR3 sequences, with 62% found just once. The sequencing input was blood. These receptors came from a young man in good health. Each CDR3 is given with its conserved first and last residue. Each record gives: J gene, V gene, D gene, clone size, CDR3 DNA, CDR3 protein. The D gene is left open where the match is weak. Only part of the rows carry a size: once, few, many, or a class if the clone is expanded.

>TRBJ2-5|TRBV25-1|NA|NA
TGTGCCAGCAGTCAGGGCGACCAAGAGACCCAGTACTTC
CASSQGDQETQYF
>TRBJ2-5|TRBV4-2|NA|few
TGTGCCAGCAGCCAAGATGGGGGGCCGGTTCAGCAGTACTTC
CASSQDGGPVQQYF
>TRBJ2-7|TRBV7-9|NA|NA
TGTGCCAGCACCAAATCCCAGGGCGAGCAGTACTTC
CASTKSQGEQYF
>TRBJ2-1|TRBV7-9|TRBD2|NA
TGTGCCAGCAGCTTTAGCGGGGTCCTCAATGAGCAGTTCTTC
CASSFSGVLNEQFF
>TRBJ2-7|TRBV6-6|NA|NA
TGTGCCAGCACCCCAGAGGGGAGATGCGAGCAGTACTTC
CASTPEGRCEQYF
>TRBJ1-2|TRBV7-9|NA|once
TGTGCCAGCAGCTTAGAAGCGGGAGGTGGCTACACCTTC
CASSLEAGGGYTF
>TRBJ2-1|TRBV2|NA|NA
TGTGCCAGCAGCCCGGAGCGGAATGAGTTCTTC
CASSPERNEFF
>TRBJ2-1|TRBV24-1|NA|NA
TGTGCCACCAGTGATCCACGTGCAGGCAGTAACAATGAGCAGTTCTTC
CATSDPRAGSNNEQFF
>TRBJ2-3|TRBV20-1|NA|NA
TGCGGTGCTAGAGATATTACTAGCACAGATACGCAGTATTTT
CGARDITSTDTQYF
>TRBJ1-4|TRBV6-5|NA|NA
TGTGCCAGCAGTTCGGGACACGGGGGTGAAAAACTGTTTTTT
CASSSGHGGEKLFF
>TRBJ2-3|TRBV7-9|NA|NA
TGTGCCAGCAGCTTTGCTCCAGGGATAGATACGCAGTATTTT
CASSFAPGIDTQYF
>TRBJ2-1|TRBV21-1|NA|few
TGTGCCAGCAGCAAATCGAGCCGGGCCGAGCAGTTCTTC
CASSKSSRAEQFF
>TRBJ2-7|TRBV5-5|NA|many
TGTGCCAGCAGCTTAATGGACAGAGCCTACGAGCAGTACTTC
CASSLMDRAYEQYF
>TRBJ2-1|TRBV7-9|NA|NA
TGTGCCAGCAGATACCACAGGGAGTTGGGCGATGAGCAGTTCTTC
CASRYHRELGDEQFF
>TRBJ2-7|TRBV9|NA|NA
TGTGCCAGCAGCGTAGGACAGAGCTCCTACAATGAGCAGTACTTC
CASSVGQSSYNEQYF
>TRBJ1-6|TRBV28|NA|NA
TGTGCCAGCAGTTTATTGGGTTCACCCCTCCACTTT
CASSLLGSPLHF
>TRBJ2-1|TRBV20-1|TRBD2|once
TGCAGTGCTTTGGGGGGGACTAGCCTCAATGAGCAGTTCTTC
CSALGGTSLNEQFF
>TRBJ2-3|TRBV4-2|NA|NA
TGTGCCAGCAGCCAAGGAGTCTGGGGATCGGGCACAGATACGCAGTATTTT
CASSQGVWGSGTDTQYF
>TRBJ2-1|TRBV18|NA|few
TGTGCCAGCTCACCTGGGACAGAGCAGTTCTTC
CASSPGTEQFF
>TRBJ2-5|TRBV11-2|TRBD2|NA
TGTGCCAGCAGCTTAGGTGATAGCGGGGGAGGAGAGACCCAGTACTTC
CASSLGDSGGGETQYF
>TRBJ2-7|TRBV7-9|TRBD2|NA
TGTGCCAGCCAATTACTAGCGGGGGGTGATTACGAGCAGTACTTC
CASQLLAGGDYEQYF
>TRBJ1-2|TRBV20-1|NA|NA
TGCAGTGCTACCGGACACCTCAACTATGGCTACACCTTC
CSATGHLNYGYTF
>TRBJ1-5|TRBV10-3|NA|NA
TGTGCCATCAGCGCCGCAACAGGGCGGGGCAATCAGCCCCAGCATTTT
CAISAATGRGNQPQHF
>TRBJ1-5|TRBV29-1|NA|NA
TGCAGCGTAAGAACAGTGGACAATCAGCCCCAGCATTTT
CSVRTVDNQPQHF
>TRBJ2-1|TRBV11-2|NA|NA
TGTGCCAGCAGCTTAGGAAGGACGGTAAGCTCCTACAATGAGCAGTTCTTC
CASSLGRTVSSYNEQFF
>TRBJ2-3|TRBV2|NA|NA
TGTGCCAGCAGTGTGGGGGACGCAGATACGCAGTATTTT
CASSVGDADTQYF
>TRBJ2-5|TRBV28|NA|NA
TGTGCCAGCAGAAAGGTGCCCCCCCAGGAGACCCAGTACTTC
CASRKVPPQETQYF
>TRBJ2-3|TRBV15|TRBD1|NA
TGTGCCACCAGCGGCCGGGACAGGGAGGTAGATACGCAGTATTTT
CATSGRDREVDTQYF
>TRBJ2-5|TRBV6-1|NA|NA
TGTGCCAGCAGTGAAGCGGGGACACCACTAGCAGGAGAGACCCAGTACTTC
CASSEAGTPLAGETQYF
>TRBJ1-4|TRBV20-1|NA|NA
TGCAGTGCTAGACAGGGGTCGGCGGAAAAACTGTTTTTT
CSARQGSAEKLFF
>TRBJ2-3|TRBV20-1|TRBD2|few
TGCAGTGCTAGAGATCGCCCGGCTAGCGGGGGGGAGAAGCAGTATTTT
CSARDRPASGGEKQYF
>TRBJ2-5|TRBV4-3|TRBD2|many
TGCGCCAGCAGCCCAGGACTAGCGACAGAGACCCAGTACTTC
CASSPGLATETQYF
>TRBJ2-1|TRBV4-2|TRBD2|NA
TGTGCCAGCAGCCGTCGGGGGGGCAAGGGGGATGAGCAGTTCTTC
CASSRRGGKGDEQFF
>TRBJ2-1|TRBV29-1|TRBD2|NA
TGCAGCGTTGAAGAGGCGCTAGCGGGGGGTGGGGAGCAGTTCTTC
CSVEEALAGGGEQFF
>TRBJ2-1|TRBV4-1|TRBD2|many
TGCGCCAGCGGTCTAGCGGGCTACAATGAGCAGTTCTTC
CASGLAGYNEQFF
>TRBJ2-1|TRBV10-3|NA|NA
TGTGCCATCAGTGTCCGGGACAATTACAATGAGCAGTTCTTC
CAISVRDNYNEQFF
>TRBJ2-7|TRBV7-9|TRBD2|many
TGTGCCAGCAGCTTAGTCGAGGCGGGAGACCCCTACGAGCAGTACTTC
CASSLVEAGDPYEQYF
>TRBJ2-4|TRBV7-3|TRBD2|NA
TGTGCCAGCAGCTCGCGGACTAGCGGGGGGGCAGATGAGCAGTACTTC
CASSSRTSGGADEQYF
>TRBJ2-1|TRBV5-1|NA|NA
TGCGCCAGCAGCTGGGCGGGTGTCAATGAGCAGTTCTTC
CASSWAGVNEQFF
>TRBJ2-5|TRBV5-5|TRBD1|NA
TGTGCCAGCAGCCGCGGGACAGGGATCCAAGAGACCCAGTACTTC
CASSRGTGIQETQYF
>TRBJ2-2|TRBV6-2/TRBV6-3|NA|few
TGTGCCAGCACCAAAAGCCTAGCAGGCCGGGCCGGGGAGCTGTTTTTT
CASTKSLAGRAGELFF
>TRBJ2-5|TRBV20-1|TRBD2|NA
TGCAGTGCTAGCCTGACTAGCATGTTGAACCAAGAGACCCAGTACTTC
CSASLTSMLNQETQYF
>TRBJ2-3|TRBV5-5|TRBD1|NA
TGTGCCAGCAGCTTGTCGGGGGACAGGAGCACAGATACGCAGTATTTT
CASSLSGDRSTDTQYF
>TRBJ2-7|TRBV5-1|TRBD2|NA
TGCGCCAGCAGCCCCCGGGTAGCGGGGGGATCCTACGAGCAGTACTTC
CASSPRVAGGSYEQYF
>TRBJ2-7|TRBV2|NA|few
TGTGCCAGCAGTGGGTGGCGAAAGACCTACGAGCAGTACTTC
CASSGWRKTYEQYF
>TRBJ2-7|TRBV29-1|NA|NA
TGCAGCGTTGAATTAACAGACGAGCAGTACTTC
CSVELTDEQYF